One and the same sample provided the 30 T cell receptor beta chains below, sequenced in a study of tumor and adjacent non-tumor tissue in lung cancer. No cell sorting was done before RNA was extracted from the tissue. Distant lung tissue was collected more than 3 cm away from the tumor edge. A modified ARM-PCR protocol with three rounds of nested PCR amplified TCRbeta. TCRdb recomputed calls from the multiplex PCR reads with MiXCR, one row per CDR3 protein. Among 40,000 or so distinct CDR3 sequences, 60% were seen once, and the ten largest hold about 48%. Sequencing was done on a sample of distant non-tumor lung tissue. The receptors were gathered from a man in his fifties or sixties with non-small cell lung cancer.

Comment on this clonotype: One end of the junction is discordant with germline, which a read error may explain. This sequence joins TRBV6-5 and TRBJ2-1; a possible D gene is TRBD2 (5 bases). This CDR3 is 16 amino acids long. CDR1 and CDR2 (germline): MNHEY, SVGAGI. CDR3: CASSETSGSSYNVQFF. CDR3 sequence (DNA): TGTGCCAGCAGTGAAACTAGTGGGTCCTCCTACAATGTGCAGTTCTTC.

Details on this clonotype: A read error is possible here, since a much larger clone lies one base away. The chain links TRBV6-6 to TRBJ1-1; D unclear. The CDR3 length is 12 residues. V shed 7 bases and J shed 7 bases, with 13 bases lying between them. Germline loops: CDR1 MNHNY, CDR2 SVGAGI (reference sequence). The CDR3 coding sequence is TGTGCCAGCAACCCGGAGGACGGTGAAGCTTTCTTT. It is translated as CASNPEDGEAFF.

A remark on this clonotype: In this CDR3 the conserved last residue, phenylalanine or tryptophan, is missing, so a read error is likely. The chain couples TRBV11-2 to TRBJ2-7; 8 bases agree with TRBD1. Germline CDR1 and CDR2: SGHAT and FQNNGV. After removal of 11 bases from V and 2 bases from J, the junction contained 14 bases not matched to a gene. The CDR3 loop spans 15 amino acids. The CDR3 nucleotides are TGTGCCGGCAACTCAGGGACAGGTAGAACCTACGAGCAGTACATC. This codes for CAGNSGTGRTYEQYI.

Note on this clonotype: A read error is possible here, since a much larger clone lies one base away. The rearrangement uses TRBV29-1 and TRBJ2-2; 8 bases are a match to TRBD2. The CDR3 totals 16 residues. Trimming cost V 5 bases and J 5 bases; bases outside gene matches: 13. Per germline, CDR1 SQVTM and CDR2 ANQGSEA. CDR3 amino acids: CSVPSRGGSVTGELFF. CDR3 DNA sequence: TGCAGCGTTCCCAGCCGGGGGGGTTCGGTAACCGGGGAGCTGTTTTTT.

This clonotype was picked up many times. The J gene is TRBJ1-1, the V gene TRBV5-1; TRBD1 agrees at 7 bases. This CDR3 spans 16 amino acids. Germline values: CDR1 SGHRS, CDR2 YFSETQ. Trimming cost V 0 bases and J 5 bases; bases outside gene matches: 10. DNA of the CDR3: TGCGCCAGCAGCTTGGCTGACCAAGGGGGCCGGACTGAAGCTTTCTTT. It specifies CASSLADQGGRTEAFF.

The sample holds many counts of this clonotype. The CDR3 sequence: CSASGPNTGELFF. In DNA, the CDR3 is TGCAGTGCTAGCGGACCGAACACCGGGGAGCTGTTTTTT. The rearrangement links TRBV20-1 to TRBJ2-2; D is undetermined. V was trimmed by 3 bases and J by 0 bases, leaving 5 bases between them. Germline CDR1 reads DFQATT; CDR2 reads SNEGSKA (reference sequence). The CDR3 is 13 amino acids.

V and J are TRBV19 and TRBJ2-5; 9 bases match TRBD1. This CDR3 contains 17 residues. CDR1 and CDR2 from the germline V gene are LNHDA and SQIVND (reference sequence). V gave up 0 bases and J gave up 2 bases; unmatched junction bases: 7. The CDR3 DNA sequence: TGTGCCAGTAGTATAGACTCGGGACAGGGCGAGCAAGAGACCCAGTACTTC. It encodes CASSIDSGQGEQETQYF.

This clonotype turned up a few times. This chain joins TRBV7-9 and TRBJ1-1; 7 bases are a match to TRBD1. Germline CDR1 and CDR2: SEHNR and FQNEAQ (reference sequence). The CDR3 is 17 residues long. V lost 2 bases and J lost 1; bases outside the gene matches: 10. The CDR3 spells CASSLSGAGTANTEAFF. For the CDR3, the DNA is TGTGCCAGCAGCTTATCGGGCGCCGGGACAGCGAACACTGAAGCTTTCTTT. Looking up the rest from reference TRBV7-9 and TRBJ1-1 gives the full variable domain: DTGVSQNPRHKITKRGQNVTFRCDPISEHNRLYWYRQTLGQGPEFLTYFQNEAQLEKSRLLSDRFSAERPKGSFSTLEIQRTEQGDSAMYLCASSLSGAGTANTEAFFGQGTRLTVV.

This clonotype has more than one count but fewer than ten. The chain links TRBV20-1 to TRBJ2-5; 11 bases align to TRBD1. Germline trimming cut 2 bases from V and 5 bases from J; bases unmatched to any gene: 7. CDR3 size: 15 residues. The germline CDR1 and CDR2 sequences are DFQATT and SNEGSKA (reference sequence). The CDR3 protein is CSARPWDRGSETQYF. In DNA form, the CDR3 reads TGCAGTGCTAGACCATGGGACAGGGGGTCGGAGACCCAGTACTTC.

This sequence joins TRBV7-2 and TRBJ2-7, with a tentative D call TRBD1 (6 bases). The CDR3 extends over 14 amino acids. V was shortened by 5 bases and J by 3 bases, with 14 bases between the two germline ends. Germline-derived CDR1 and CDR2 are SGHTA and FQGNSA. The CDR3 DNA is TGTGCCAGCAGCCTGAACCGGGACAACTACGAGCAGTACTTC. Its protein is CASSLNRDNYEQYF. The full variable domain, with the rest looked up from reference TRBV7-2 and TRBJ2-7, is GAGVSQSPSNKVTEKGKDVELRCDPISGHTALYWYRQSLGQGLEFLIYFQGNSAPDKSGLPSDRFSAERTGGSVSTLTIQRTQQEDSAVYLCASSLNRDNYEQYFGPGTRLTVT.

This clonotype was seen ten or more times. A read error may produce the germline difference seen at one junction end. The rearrangement uses TRBV20-1 and TRBJ2-1; the match to TRBD2 covers 13 bases. Germline V gene sequence: CDR1 DFQATT, CDR2 SNEGSKA (reference sequence). The CDR3 is 13 residues long. CDR3 protein: CSARTSGSWYSVF. DNA of the CDR3: TGCAGTGCCCGGACTAGCGGGAGCTGGTATTCGGTCTTC.

CDR3 in amino acids: CASARKWETGELFF. CDR3 sequence (DNA): TGTGCCAGCGCCCGAAAGTGGGAAACCGGGGAGCTGTTTTTT. This chain links TRBV6-1 with TRBJ2-2; D remains ambiguous. The CDR3 runs to 14 residues. From germline, CDR1 is MNHNS and CDR2 SASEGT. Trimming removed 8 bases at V and 5 bases at J, with 15 bases between.

This clonotype came up a few times. One base away lies a much larger clone, so this may be a sequencing read error. This chain connects TRBV6-5 to TRBJ2-3; TRBD1 aligns across 9 bases. The CDR3 length is 14 residues. From germline, CDR1 is MNHEY and CDR2 SVGAGI. The CDR3 spells CASSYNRGQDAQYF. The CDR3 DNA reads TGTGCCAGCAGTTACAACAGGGGGCAAGATGCGCAGTATTTT.

This clonotype has a count of ten or more. The chain links TRBV5-5 to TRBJ2-7; possibly TRBD2 for D (5 bases). The CDR3 loop spans 12 amino acids. The germline V gene has CDR1 SGHKS and CDR2 YYEKEE (reference sequence). V was shortened by 2 bases and J by 4 bases, with 7 bases between the two germline ends. The CDR3 DNA reads TGTGCCAGCAGCTTACGGAGGTACGAGCAGTACTTC. Its protein is CASSLRRYEQYF.

This clonotype was seen ten or more times. The chain is built from TRBV10-3 and TRBJ2-1, with D unclear. This CDR3 is built from 9 residues. The V gene's germline CDR1 is ENHRY and CDR2 SYGVKD. Trimming took 9 bases from V and 8 from J, leaving 5 bases between them. CDR3: CAIMDEQFF. The DNA for the CDR3 is TGTGCCATAATGGATGAGCAGTTCTTC.

In this sample, this clonotype turned up once. This is likely a read error, given that the CDR3 carries no conserved phenylalanine or tryptophan at its end. The chain combines TRBV29-1 with TRBJ2-1; unclear D gene. V lost 7 bases, J lost 2 bases, and 15 bases lay in between. Per the germline V gene, CDR1 is SQVTM and CDR2 is ANQGSEA. The CDR3 has 14 amino acids. The CDR3 bases are TGCAGCGAACTATCAGACGACCCCTACAATGAGCAGTTCTCC. This codes for CSELSDDPYNEQFS.

For this clonotype: This may stem from a read error, because a much larger clone lies one nucleotide away. The chain couples TRBV5-1 to TRBJ1-6; D is undetermined. Germline lookup yields CDR1 SGHRS and CDR2 YFSETQ. This CDR3 spans 15 amino acids. The CDR3 DNA reads as TGCGTCAGCAGCGGGAACAGCGTCAGTAATTCACCCCTCCACTTT. It encodes CVSSGNSVSNSPLHF.

Comment on this clonotype: Without the conserved terminal phenylalanine or tryptophan, this CDR3 likely stems from a read error. The chain has TRBV6-1 and TRBJ2-3; 12 bases are a match to TRBD2. Germline V lookup: CDR1 MNHNS, CDR2 SASEGT. This CDR3 region has 16 residues. CDR3 DNA: TGTGCCAGCAATGAAGCTAGCGGGGGGGCCACAGATACGCAGTATTAT. Its protein product is CASNEASGGATDTQYY.

Comments on this clonotype: A much larger clone lies one base from this, so it may be a read error. CDR3 in DNA: TGCGCCAGCAGCTGGGGGGTAAGGCAACTACAATACCAAGAGATCCAGTACTTC. Its protein product is CASSWGVRQLQYQEIQYF. The chain couples TRBV5-1 to TRBJ2-5; weak D call: TRBD2 (6 bases). Looked up from germline, CDR1 is SGHRS and CDR2 is YFSETQ. This CDR3 spans 18 amino acids.

The genes are TRBV11-2 and TRBJ1-1; D gene uncertain. Between the trimmed V and J ends, which lost 5 bases and 2 bases, there was a span of 12 bases. Germline V gene lookup returns CDR1 SGHAT and CDR2 FQNNGV. The CDR3 has 14 amino acids. The CDR3 here is CASSGIRANTEAFF. CDR3 bases: TGTGCCAGCAGCGGTATAAGGGCCAACACTGAAGCTTTCTTT.

This clonotype was found a few times. J is TRBJ2-1 and V is TRBV28; D gene ambiguous. The CDR3 consists of 14 residues. Germline CDR1 is MDHEN and CDR2 is SYDVKM. Trimming took 8 bases from V and 5 from J, leaving 16 bases between them. The CDR3 protein is CASLKYGSHNEQFF. CDR3 nucleotide sequence: TGTGCCAGCCTTAAATACGGGTCCCACAATGAGCAGTTCTTC. Looking up the rest from reference TRBV28 and TRBJ2-1 gives the full variable domain: DVKVTQSSRYLVKRTGEKVFLECVQDMDHENMFWYRQDPGLGLRLIYFSYDVKMKEKGDIPEGYSVSREKKERFSLILESASTNQTSMYLCASLKYGSHNEQFFGPGTRLTVL.

Of note for this clonotype: At one end, the junction sequence differs from germline, possibly due to a read error. The chain recombines TRBV6-6 with TRBJ1-1; TRBD1 agrees at 8 bases. The CDR3 extends over 14 amino acids. From germline, CDR1 is MNHNY and CDR2 SVGAGI (reference sequence). As DNA, the CDR3 is TGTGCCAGCAGCGCAGGGGGCTTGAGCACTGTAGCTTTCTTT. This translates into CASSAGGLSTVAFF.

In its sample, this clonotype was seen a few times. The chain couples TRBV4-1 to TRBJ2-5; 7 nucleotides match TRBD2. This CDR3 is 15 amino acids long. With V trimmed by 1 base and J by 5 bases, 7 bases remained unmatched. Germline V gives CDR1 MGHRA, CDR2 YSYEKL. The CDR3 reads CASSQGDYPRETQYF. CDR3 DNA: TGCGCCAGCAGCCAAGGGGACTACCCGAGGGAGACCCAGTACTTC.

The sample holds one count of this clonotype. A much larger clone differs from this one at a single base, so this may be a read error. The chain links TRBV28 to TRBJ2-1; 10 nucleotides line up with TRBD2. CDR3 length: 12 residues. CDR1 MDHEN and CDR2 SYDVKM come from the germline V gene. CDR3 nucleotide sequence: TGTGCCAACAGTTTACAGCGGGGGGGTCAGTTCTTC. This encodes CANSLQRGGQFF.

On this clonotype itself: No conserved phenylalanine or tryptophan ends this CDR3, so it is likely a read error. The limits of the CDR3 on the DNA are not certain, so only TCRdb's listed CDR3 is given. The CDR3 loop reads CASSSDRAETFC. The genes are TRBV11-2 and TRBJ1-1; TRBD1 is taken as the D call from the table, unchecked against the DNA. Germline CDR1 reads SGHAT; CDR2 reads FQNNGV. The CDR3 length is 12 residues, termini included.

Points on this clonotype: Mismatch with germline at one junction end may stem from a read error. This chain uses TRBV29-1 with TRBJ2-1; D tentatively fits TRBD1 or TRBD2 (5 bases each). Germline V gene sequence: CDR1 SQVTM, CDR2 ANQGSEA. The CDR3 runs to 16 residues. CDR3 DNA: TGCAGCGTTGAAGGGTTGGAGGACACCACCTACAATGAGCAGCTCTTC. Translated: CSVEGLEDTTYNEQLF.

About this clonotype itself: No conserved phenylalanine or tryptophan is present at the end of the CDR3, so a read error is the likely explanation. The rearrangement links TRBV10-3 to TRBJ2-6; D is ambiguous. V was trimmed by 6 bases and J by 2 bases, leaving 11 bases between them. The germline gives CDR1 ENHRY, CDR2 SYGVKD. The CDR3 runs 15 residues. CDR3: CAISPNRAGANVLTS. In DNA form, the CDR3 reads TGTGCCATCAGCCCGAATAGGGCTGGGGCCAACGTCCTGACTTCC.

A remark on this clonotype: One end of the junction fails to match germline, which may point to a read error. J is TRBJ2-6 and V is TRBV28, with 8 bases matching TRBD1. Germline V CDR1 and CDR2: MDHEN, SYDVKM. This CDR3 region has 16 residues. The CDR3 here is CVSSSRQGSGANVLTF. The DNA of the CDR3 is TGTGTCAGCAGTTCTAGACAGGGGTCCGGGGCCAACGTCCTGACTTTC.

This clonotype was seen just once. V is TRBV11-2 and J is TRBJ1-1; D is unresolved. This CDR3 is 12 amino acids long. Trimming pared 9 bases from V and 12 bases from J, leaving 20 bases between. Germline loops: CDR1 SGHAT, CDR2 FQNNGV. CDR3 region: CASSPMKGSTFF. CDR3 coding DNA: TGTGCCAGTAGCCCCATGAAGGGCTCAACTTTCTTT.

This rearrangement joins TRBV2 to TRBJ1-1; D is undetermined. The V end lost 6 bases, the J end lost 1 base, and 15 bases lay between the germline ends. The CDR3 length is 15 residues. The germline CDR1 and CDR2 sequences are SNHLY and FYNNEI. In DNA, the CDR3 is TGTGCCAGCAGGGAGGAACGCAGTCAGAACACTGAAGCTTTCTTT. This gives the protein CASREERSQNTEAFF.